This T cell receptor (beta chain) was identified during a study of T cell repertoires in cytomegalovirus infection. For the study at large: Matching HLA type and CMV infection were both indicated by public TCR beta signatures. Findings and caveats of the study: CMV-specific HLA-C-restricted TCR beta clonotypes dominated the ex vivo response. Based on cumulative public TCR beta family frequency, carriers of CMV plus the relevant HLA were identified.

Via MiXCR, TCRdb re-called the reads, giving one row per CDR3 protein. The table has approximately 550,000 distinct CDR3 sequences, about 15% seen once. V was cut by 6 bases and J by 8 bases, with 18 bases left in between. The CDR3 contains 14 residues. This clonotype was observed at least ten times. As yet, its antigen is unknown. The chain is built from TRBV12-3 or TRBV12-4 and TRBJ2-3; either TRBD1 or TRBD2 may fit D (5 bases each). Sequencing used CD8+ T cells from PBMCs. The TCR comes from a human donor in good health (CMV status not recorded). Some clones in this sample may be carry-over from other donors' samples. CDR3 in amino acids: CASREGTPRSTQYF. The CDR3 DNA reads as TGTGCCAGCAGGGAAGGGACCCCTCGAAGTACGCAGTATTTT.